This T cell receptor (beta chain) was sequenced during a study of blood T cell repertoires in COVID-19. For the study at large: T cells, B-cell-depleted T cells, or PBMCs supplied cDNA or gDNA.

The Seattle patients joined while their infection was active and were tracked longitudinally afterward. Using immunoSEQ multiplex PCR, the repertoire was profiled, and TCRdb retains in-frame clones only, with some absent. The profile shows roughly 80,000 clones, roughly nine tenths of them singletons. This CDR3 spans 15 amino acids. Germline loops: CDR1 LNHDA, CDR2 SQIVND (reference sequence). V shed 5 bases and J 0 bases; nucleotides not matched to a gene: 6. This TCR derives from a man in his forties or fifties with COVID-19, enrolled during active disease. V is TRBV19 and J is TRBJ1-1, with 7 bases lining up with TRBD1. Sequenced material: peripheral blood. The CDR3, as DNA: TGTGCCAGTAGTCCACGACAGGGTATGAACACTGAAGCTTTCTTT. It encodes CASSPRQGMNTEAFF. Complete variable domain (other parts from reference TRBV19 and TRBJ1-1): DGGITQSPKYLFRKEGQNVTLSCEQNLNHDAMYWYRQDPGQGLRLIYYSQIVNDFQKGDIAEGYSVSREKKESFPLTVTSAQKNPTAFYLCASSPRQGMNTEAFFGQGTRLTVV.